The 2 T cell receptor beta chains below all came from one sample that was sequenced in a study of cytotoxic CD8 clonotypes in ibrutinib-treated CLL. Generated by immunoSEQ multiplex PCR, the TCRdb table keeps only in-frame clones and is missing some. The data contain approximately 120,000 clones, approximately 80% of them singletons. Here the sequenced sample was PBMCs, taken after 24 months of ibrutinib treatment. The receptors derive from a human donor with chronic lymphocytic leukemia.

The chain is built from TRBV18 and TRBJ1-2, with TRBD1 matching 7 bases. J gave up 5 bases and V 6 bases, and 6 bases lay outside the gene matches. The CDR3 extends over 13 amino acids. Germline V gene lookup returns CDR1 KGHSH and CDR2 LQKENI. CDR3 sequence reads: CASSPGQAYGYTF. CDR3 nucleotide sequence: TGTGCCAGCTCGCCTGGACAGGCTTATGGCTACACCTTC.

The rearrangement joins TRBV11-2 to TRBJ1-1; D possibly corresponds to TRBD1 (6 bases). Germline loops: CDR1 SGHAT, CDR2 FQNNGV. Trimming left V 6 bases short and J 1 base short, with 18 bases between. The CDR3 sequence is 16 residues long. CDR3 sequence reads: CASRHTNRGRNTEAFF. The CDR3 coding sequence is TGTGCCAGCAGACATACAAATCGGGGGCGGAACACTGAAGCTTTCTTT.